This T cell receptor beta chain emerged from a study of cytomegalovirus exposure and HLA in healthy donors. As to this clone: A junction end diverges from the germline sequence, so it may reflect a read error.

The study ran its PCR with 60 Vbeta and 13 Jbeta primers. Measured with immunoSEQ multiplex PCR; TCRdb has only the in-frame clones, and not every one. There are about 150,000 clones in the sample; roughly 80% occur only once, and 7.7% lies in the top ten. CDR3 length: 12 amino acids. Germline CDR1 reads SGHVS; CDR2 reads FQNEAQ. Each donor was nominally healthy when sampled (though unrecorded immune exposures were likely). V usage is TRBV7-8 and J usage is TRBJ1-6; D ambiguous. This receptor was taken from a man aged 30 to 45 in good health and CMV-seropositive. The specimen sequenced was PBMCs. The CDR3 region has the DNA TGTGCCAGCAGCTTCAGTGATTCGCCCCTCCACTTT. It codes for CASSFSDSPLHF.